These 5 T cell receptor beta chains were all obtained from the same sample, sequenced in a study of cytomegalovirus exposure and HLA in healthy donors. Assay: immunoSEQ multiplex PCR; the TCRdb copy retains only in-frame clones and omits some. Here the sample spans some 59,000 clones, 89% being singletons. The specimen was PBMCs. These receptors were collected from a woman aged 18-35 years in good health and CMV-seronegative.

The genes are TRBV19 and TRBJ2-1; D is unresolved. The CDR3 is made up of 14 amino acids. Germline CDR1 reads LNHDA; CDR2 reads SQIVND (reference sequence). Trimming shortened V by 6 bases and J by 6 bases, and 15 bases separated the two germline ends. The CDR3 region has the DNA TGTGCCAGTAGCAGCAGTGGTCAGGTCAATGAGCAGTTCTTC. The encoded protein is CASSSSGQVNEQFF.

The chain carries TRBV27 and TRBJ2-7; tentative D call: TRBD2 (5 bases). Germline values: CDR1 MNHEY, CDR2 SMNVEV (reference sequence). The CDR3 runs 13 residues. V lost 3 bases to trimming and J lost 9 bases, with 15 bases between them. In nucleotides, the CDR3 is TGTGCCAGCAGTTTTGGACCTACCGGAGGGCAGTACTTC. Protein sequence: CASSFGPTGGQYF.

The CDR3 nucleotides read TGTGCCAGCAGAAAACAGGGGTTCAATCAGCCCCAGCATTTT. Protein product: CASRKQGFNQPQHF. The V call is TRBV27, the J call TRBJ1-5, with 7 bases matching TRBD1. The CDR3 runs to 14 residues. The V and J ends lost 6 bases and 3 bases, in that order; junction bases with no gene match: 5. Germline values: CDR1 MNHEY, CDR2 SMNVEV (reference sequence).

CDR3 DNA sequence: TGCGCCAGCAGCCTAGGGAGTTATGAGCAGTTCTTC. This translates into CASSLGSYEQFF. The rearrangement joins TRBV4-1 to TRBJ2-1; tentatively, D is TRBD2 (5 bases). The germline gives CDR1 MGHRA, CDR2 YSYEKL. This CDR3 region has 12 residues. The ends were cut back, 4 bases at V and 8 bases at J, with 9 bases in the middle.

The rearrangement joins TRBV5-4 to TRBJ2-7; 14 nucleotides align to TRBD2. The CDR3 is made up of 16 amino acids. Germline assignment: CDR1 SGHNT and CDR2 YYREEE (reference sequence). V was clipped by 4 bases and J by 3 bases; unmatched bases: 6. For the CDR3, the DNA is TGTGCCAGCAGCCACGGGACTAGCGGGAGTATCTACGAGCAGTACTTC. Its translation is CASSHGTSGSIYEQYF. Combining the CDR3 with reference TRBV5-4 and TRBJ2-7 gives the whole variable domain ETGVTQSPTHLIKTRGQQVTLRCSSQSGHNTVSWYQQALGQGPQFIFQYYREEENGRGNFPPRFSGLQFPNYSSELNVNALELDDSALYLCASSHGTSGSIYEQYFGPGTRLTVT.